This T cell receptor (beta chain) was recorded in a study of blood T cell repertoires in COVID-19. Study in general: PBMCs, B-cell-depleted T cells, or T cells provided the cDNA or gDNA that made up the material.

How the authors handled the data: Researchers report that nucleated cell counts were estimated from reference gene primer amplification. Measured with immunoSEQ multiplex PCR; TCRdb has only the in-frame clones, and not every one. The DNA was the basis for D and trimming; V, J and clone size are from that table. In the table there are just under 95,000 clones, under 90% of which are singletons. The CDR3 runs 13 residues. V lost 7 bases and J 6 bases, leaving 16 bases between the germline ends. Germline loops: CDR1 SGHNT, CDR2 YENEEA. V is TRBV11-3 and J is TRBJ2-7; no definite D call. The sample comprised peripheral blood. The clonotype originates from a human donor in a cohort sampled during active COVID-19. The CDR3: CASTPLMGPEQYF. The CDR3 nucleotides are TGTGCCAGCACCCCCCTAATGGGCCCCGAGCAGTACTTC.